This TCR beta chain was observed in a study of T-cell memory formation after mild COVID-19. The V gene's germline CDR1 is LGHNA and CDR2 YNFKEQ. Trimming shortened V by 0 bases and J by 4 bases, and 12 bases separated the two germline ends. CDR3 length: 15 amino acids. Broader study findings: The pre-infection memory compartment contained some responding clones, suggesting cross-reactive memory joined. Contracting CD4+ clones lay largely in CM and EM, with CD8+ ones residing in EMRA. Clones that got smaller from day 15 to 85 had even CD4/CD8, while clones growing later tipped toward CD4+.

TCRdb re-derived calls from the 5' RACE reads in MiXCR, one entry per CDR3 protein. The repertoire has around 200,000 distinct CDR3 sequences, roughly 10% of them found once; the top ten carry 3.5% to 4%. Comment on this clonotype: Its target is not known.

Sequencing was carried out using PBMCs or a T cell subset sorted from them (not recorded which). The chain carries TRBV4-2 and TRBJ1-2; D gene ambiguous. The sequence came from a man between 18 and 29 years old who had mild COVID-19 (a few samples of this study predate the infection). Cell type and time point are not known. DNA for the CDR3: TGTGCCAGCAGCCAAGATCCCCAGACACCCTATGGCTACACCTTC. It codes for CASSQDPQTPYGYTF.